This TCR beta chain is drawn from a study of post-analysis software for immune sequencing data. Unique molecular identifiers were built into the TCR beta cDNA libraries. T cells, roughly 0.95 to 10 million of them, yielded some 540,000 cDNA molecules. From the PCR reads, TCRdb called clonotypes with MiXCR, one entry per CDR3 protein. The table has 170,000 or so distinct CDR3 sequences, over 25% seen once. The CDR3 totals 15 residues. Germline CDR1 and CDR2: DFQATT and SNEGSKA (reference sequence). V lost 5 bases to trimming and J lost 4 bases; unmatched junction nucleotides: 13. Study-wide results and caveats: Significantly decreased normalized Chao1 diversity was recorded for multiple sclerosis patients relative to controls. Relative to controls, patients had 4 or 5 TRBV segments at higher frequency, with TRBV5-6, TRBV5-1 and TRBV20-1 among these. Analysis by F measure revealed that same-batch samples clustered strongly together.

Ten or more counts support this clonotype. The target antigen is unknown. The source is a girl aged 5-17 years with multiple sclerosis. Input material: blood. The chain is built from TRBV20-1 and TRBJ1-2, with 7 bases that match TRBD1. CDR3: CSASPVGDSAYGYTF. CDR3 nucleotide sequence: TGCAGTGCTTCCCCCGTCGGGGACAGTGCCTATGGCTACACCTTC.